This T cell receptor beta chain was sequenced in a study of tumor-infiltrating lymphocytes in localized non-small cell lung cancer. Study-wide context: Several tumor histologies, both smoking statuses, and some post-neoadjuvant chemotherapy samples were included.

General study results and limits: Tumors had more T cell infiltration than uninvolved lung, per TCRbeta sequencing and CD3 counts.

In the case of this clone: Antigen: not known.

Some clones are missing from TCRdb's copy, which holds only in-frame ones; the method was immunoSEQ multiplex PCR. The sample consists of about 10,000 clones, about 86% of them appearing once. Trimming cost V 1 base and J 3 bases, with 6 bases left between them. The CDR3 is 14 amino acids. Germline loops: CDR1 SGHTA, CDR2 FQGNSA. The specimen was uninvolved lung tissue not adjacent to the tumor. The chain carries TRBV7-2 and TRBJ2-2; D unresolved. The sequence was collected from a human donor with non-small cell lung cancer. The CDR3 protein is CASSLGTHTGELFF. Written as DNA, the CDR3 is TGTGCCAGCAGCTTAGGGACCCACACCGGGGAGCTGTTTTTT. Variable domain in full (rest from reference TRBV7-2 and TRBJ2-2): GAGVSQSPSNKVTEKGKDVELRCDPISGHTALYWYRQSLGQGLEFLIYFQGNSAPDKSGLPSDRFSAERTGGSVSTLTIQRTQQEDSAVYLCASSLGTHTGELFFGEGSRLTVL.